This T cell receptor (beta chain) came from a study of PD-L1 blockade in urothelial cancer. The overall study: Atezolizumab therapy began for patients in about 2014, dosed at 1,200 mg intravenously every 3 weeks. About 90% of the roughly 30 patients were men who had bladder-origin urothelial cancer.

Time point of the sample: pretreatment peripheral blood. Peripheral blood mononuclear cells were collected from every patient before and during treatment, yielding between 1 and 8 samples per patient. Sequencing used immunoSEQ multiplex PCR; TCRdb keeps in-frame clones, though not all of them. The data show tens of thousands of clones, with around 90% seen just once and 1.5% to 2% held by the top ten. V lost 2 bases and J 7 bases, leaving 24 bases between the germline ends. This CDR3 contains 16 residues. Germline V gene lookup returns CDR1 GTSNPN and CDR2 SVGIG (reference sequence). The receptor comes from a man aged 60-69 years with urothelial cancer. The sample consisted of PBMCs, taken around atezolizumab (anti-PD-L1) treatment. This chain connects TRBV30 to TRBJ2-7; D might be TRBD1 (6 bases). CDR3 sequence (DNA): TGTGCCTGGAGTCCTCTTCCGGGAACAGGGCCCGGGGAGCAGTACTTC. Protein sequence: CAWSPLPGTGPGEQYF. Full variable domain (remainder filled in from reference TRBV30 and TRBJ2-7): SQTIHQWPATLVQPVGSPLSLECTVEGTSNPNLYWYRQAAGRGLQLLFYSVGIGQISSEVPQNLSASRPQDRQFILSSKKLLLSDSGFYLCAWSPLPGTGPGEQYFGPGTRLTVT.